This T cell receptor beta chain was identified during a study of T cell changes during pregnancy in multiple sclerosis. Trimming cost V 3 bases and J 6 bases; bases outside gene matches: 5. There are 14 residues in the CDR3. Germline CDR1 LNHDA, CDR2 SQIVND (reference sequence). Libraries were prepared by immunoSEQ multiplex PCR; TCRdb keeps only in-frame clonotypes and omits some of them. The sample includes roughly 60,000 clones, around 90% of them seen just once. This clone was recorded once. Here the sequenced sample was peripheral blood, taken in the second trimester of pregnancy. The TCR sequence derives from a female donor in good health, enrolled as a control in a pregnancy study. The genes are TRBV19 and TRBJ2-4; 7 nucleotides match TRBD1. This CDR3 is CASSITGVINIQYF. For the CDR3, the DNA is TGTGCCAGTAGTATCACAGGGGTGATAAACATTCAGTACTTC.